A selection of T cell receptor beta chains follows, all from one sample in a study of siplizumab effects on memory and regulatory T cells. Assay: immunoSEQ multiplex PCR; the TCRdb copy retains only in-frame clones and omits some. The sample carries about 40,000 clones, around 92% recorded once. Sequencing input: naive CD4+ T cells sorted from blood. Every receptor here comes from a human donor in good health. CDR3s leave out the opening cysteine and the closing phenylalanine or tryptophan.

j_gene	v_gene	len	CDR3aa
TRBJ1-4	TRBV7-9	12	ASSLVGGSEKLF
TRBJ2-3	TRBV6-5	9	ASTSGDTQY
TRBJ1-2	TRBV11-2	11	ASSWDRGVGYT
TRBJ2-2	TRBV7-3	11	ASRDRGPGELF
TRBJ1-2	TRBV5-1	12	ASSLTGPSNGYT
TRBJ2-1	TRBV10-3	13	AINEGTSGGNEQF
TRBJ1-3	TRBV9	14	ASSVDGSGVGNTIY
TRBJ2-7	TRBV7-9	13	ASSPGQGVSYEQY
TRBJ2-3	TRBV18	10	ASSLESDTQY
TRBJ1-1	TRBV11-2	13	ASSSLQGSHTEAF
TRBJ2-1	TRBV9	12	ASSVVGGNNEQF
TRBJ1-1	TRBV19	13	ASRGGKGSNTEAF
TRBJ2-3	TRBV29-1	12	SVAGQLGADTQY
TRBJ2-7	TRBV20-1	8	SARDHEQY
TRBJ2-7	TRBV5-1	14	ASSLGASGDSDEQY
TRBJ2-5	TRBV4-1	16	ASSQDPAGGGGRETQY
TRBJ2-7	TRBV7-2	14	ASSLGTGRDGYEQY
TRBJ1-5	TRBV9	14	ASSRGGESWNQPQH
TRBJ2-7	TRBV5-1	13	ASSNREGPYYEQY
TRBJ2-1	TRBV18	11	ASSPGPLNEQF
TRBJ1-4	TRBV5-1	13	ASSPDGGVVEKLF
TRBJ1-1	TRBV12-5	13	ASGLVTGVATEAF
TRBJ2-1	TRBV6-5	13	ASSYGTSSYNEQF
TRBJ1-3	TRBV7-9	10	ASGRSGNTIY
TRBJ1-5	TRBV6-5	11	ASSWDRNQPQH
TRBJ2-5	TRBV7-9	11	ASSLVERETQY